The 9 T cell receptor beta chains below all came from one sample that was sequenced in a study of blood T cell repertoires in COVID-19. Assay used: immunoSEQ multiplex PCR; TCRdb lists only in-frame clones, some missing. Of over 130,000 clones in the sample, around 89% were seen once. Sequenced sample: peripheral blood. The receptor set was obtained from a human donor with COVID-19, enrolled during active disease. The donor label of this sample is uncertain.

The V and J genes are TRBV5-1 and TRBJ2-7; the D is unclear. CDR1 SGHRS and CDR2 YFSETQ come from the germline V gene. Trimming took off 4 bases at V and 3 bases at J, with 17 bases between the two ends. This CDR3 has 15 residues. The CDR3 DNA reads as TGCGCCAGCAGCCTCTCGGCAGGCACCCTCTACGAGCAGTACTTC. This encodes CASSLSAGTLYEQYF.

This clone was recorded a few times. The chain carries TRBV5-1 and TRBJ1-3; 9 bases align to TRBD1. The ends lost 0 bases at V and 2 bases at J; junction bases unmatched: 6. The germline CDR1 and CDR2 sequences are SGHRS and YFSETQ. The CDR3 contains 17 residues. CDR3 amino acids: CASSLAIGDRAGNTIYF. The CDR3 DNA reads TGCGCCAGCAGCTTGGCCATCGGGGACAGGGCTGGAAACACCATATATTTT.

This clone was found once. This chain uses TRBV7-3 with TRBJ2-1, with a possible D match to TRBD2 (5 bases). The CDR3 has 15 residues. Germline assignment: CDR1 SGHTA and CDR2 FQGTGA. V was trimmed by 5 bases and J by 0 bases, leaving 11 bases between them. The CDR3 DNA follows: TGTGCCAGCAGCCTGGGGAGTTCCTCCTACAATGAGCAGTTCTTC. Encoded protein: CASSLGSSSYNEQFF.

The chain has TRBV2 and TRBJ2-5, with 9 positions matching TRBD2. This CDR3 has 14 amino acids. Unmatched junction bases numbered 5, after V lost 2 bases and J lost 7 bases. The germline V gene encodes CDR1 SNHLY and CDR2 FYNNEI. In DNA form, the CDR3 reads TGTGCCAGCAGTGAAAGGGGACTAGCTGGGACCCAGTACTTC. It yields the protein CASSERGLAGTQYF.

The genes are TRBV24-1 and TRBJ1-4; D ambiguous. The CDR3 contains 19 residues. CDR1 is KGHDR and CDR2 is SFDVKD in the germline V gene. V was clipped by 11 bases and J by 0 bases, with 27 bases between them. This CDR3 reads CAKIRRVRPSGATNEKLFF. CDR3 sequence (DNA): TGTGCCAAAATCAGGCGAGTCCGACCGTCCGGGGCAACTAATGAAAAACTGTTTTTT.

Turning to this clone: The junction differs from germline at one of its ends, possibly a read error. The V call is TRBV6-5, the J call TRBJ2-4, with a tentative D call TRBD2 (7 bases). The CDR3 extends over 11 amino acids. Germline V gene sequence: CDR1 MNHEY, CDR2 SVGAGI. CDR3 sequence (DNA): TGTGCCCTCTGGGGGGGGGACACGGTCGTCTTC. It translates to CALWGGDTVVF.

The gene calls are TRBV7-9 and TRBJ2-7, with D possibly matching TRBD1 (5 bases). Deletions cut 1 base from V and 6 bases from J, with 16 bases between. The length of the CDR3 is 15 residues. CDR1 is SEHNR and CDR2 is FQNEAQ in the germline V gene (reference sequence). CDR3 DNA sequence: TGTGCCAGCAGCTTAGATGCAGGGATTAGGGTCGAGCAGTACTTC. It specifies CASSLDAGIRVEQYF.

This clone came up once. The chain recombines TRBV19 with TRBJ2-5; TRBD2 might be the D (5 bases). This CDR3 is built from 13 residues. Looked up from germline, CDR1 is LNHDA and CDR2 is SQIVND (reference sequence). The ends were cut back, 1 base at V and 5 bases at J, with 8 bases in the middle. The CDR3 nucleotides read TGTGCCAGTAGTATAGGAGGGTCGGAGACCCAGTACTTC. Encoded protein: CASSIGGSETQYF.

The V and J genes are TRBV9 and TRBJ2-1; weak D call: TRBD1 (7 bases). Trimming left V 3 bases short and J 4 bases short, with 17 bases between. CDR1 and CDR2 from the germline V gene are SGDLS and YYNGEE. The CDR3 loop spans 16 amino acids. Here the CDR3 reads CASSEGAGRLYNEQFF. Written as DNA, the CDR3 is TGTGCCAGCAGCGAGGGGGCGGGACGGTTGTACAATGAGCAGTTCTTC.